This T cell receptor (beta chain) is from a study of T cell responses to AZD1222 COVID-19 vaccine. Notes on the study in general: Sampled repertoires all dated from after the peak T cell response. Most donors were white British and more were female, and clonal diversity was possibly underestimated.

Libraries were prepared by immunoSEQ multiplex PCR; TCRdb keeps only in-frame clonotypes and omits some of them. The sample shows some 90,000 clones, around nine tenths of them seen only once. In the case of this clone: Antigen unknown.

The CDR3 totals 14 residues. CDR1 and CDR2 (germline): SGHDN, FVKESK. V shed 4 bases and J shed 4 bases, with 13 bases lying between them. The sample in question was peripheral blood, obtained on day 0 of AZD1222 vaccination. The chain combines TRBV14 with TRBJ1-2; D perhaps matches TRBD1 (6 bases). This TCR derives from an adult in good health. The CDR3 reads CASSPRQEGYGYTF. CDR3 sequence (DNA): TGTGCCAGCAGCCCTAGACAGGAGGGCTATGGCTACACCTTC.